The present T cell receptor (beta chain) was sequenced within a study of tissue T cells after allogeneic stem cell transplantation. Time point meaning: mouse harvest day 14 after allogeneic transplant. The graft held 10^6 splenic CD5+ T cells and 10^7 T-cell-depleted bone marrow cells. Study-level findings and limits: Within patients, tissue anatomy strongly shaped TCR repertoire composition.

Sequencing of TCRbeta CDR3 at survey depth gave sequences and template counts. Sequenced by immunoSEQ multiplex PCR; TCRdb stores in-frame clones only, minus some. The repertoire holds some 8,000 clones, with 30% to 40% as singletons. By its share, this clone is medium-sized (0.01 to 0.1%). The antigen remains unidentified. Gene labels here are mouse ones. The read halts 1 residue ahead of the CDR3 end, with the missing end drawn from the germline J gene. The CDR3 totals 16 residues. Losses at the gene ends were 5 bases for V and 6 bases for J; bases not matched to a gene: 8. Germline CDR1 reads NNHDY; CDR2 reads SYVADS.

This TCR derives from a female BALB/c mouse given C57BL/6 T cells with graft-versus-host disease after an allogeneic hematopoietic cell transplant. The chain is built from TRBV13-3 and TRBJ2-1, with 13 bases aligning to TRBD2. The specimen was skin. This CDR3 reads CASSPGLGGRGAEQFF. The sequenced CDR3 bases are TGTGCCAGCAGCCCCGGACTGGGGGGGCGAGGTGCTGAGCAGTTC.